The sequence of this T cell receptor beta chain was determined in a study of neurological immune-mediated disorders. The making of cDNA relied on 5'RACE with 10-nucleotide random UMIs. TCRdb ran MiXCR on the 5' RACE reads and lists one entry per CDR3 protein. The table shows under 60,000 distinct CDR3 sequences, with over 9% occurring only once. This clonotype was observed many times. Trimming pared 0 bases from V and 2 bases from J, leaving 11 bases between. CDR3 size: 16 residues. CDR1 and CDR2 (germline): SQVTM, ANQGSEA. The chain is built from TRBV29-1 and TRBJ2-6; unclear D gene. The clonotype originates from a woman aged 40 to 49 with HTLV-1-associated myelopathy (HAM/TSP). The specimen was PBMCs. CDR3 loop: CSVEDVVGTGANVLTF. CDR3 DNA: TGCAGCGTTGAAGATGTCGTGGGAACTGGGGCCAACGTCCTGACTTTC.